This TCR beta chain comes out of a study of blood T cell repertoires in COVID-19. Across the study: Collection of acute and convalescent COVID-19 samples took place in the United States, Italy and Spain. T cells, B-cell-depleted T cells, or PBMCs supplied cDNA or gDNA.

In the original workflow: Estimates of nucleated cell counts were drawn from the amplification of reference gene primers. Sequencing was performed with immunoSEQ multiplex PCR; in TCRdb, only in-frame clones are kept and a portion is missing. D and trimming come from the DNA, and the V and J calls and clone size come from that table. The profile shows some 160,000 clones, 65% to 80% of them singletons. Trimming removed 5 bases from V and 8 bases from J; junction bases left unmatched: 7. The CDR3 loop spans 15 amino acids. In germline, CDR1 is SGHTA, CDR2 FQGTGA. The sequencing input was peripheral blood. This TCR derives from a man in his 60s with acute or convalescent COVID-19. The genes are TRBV7-3 and TRBJ2-1, with 12 bases identical to TRBD1. In DNA, the CDR3 is TGTGCCAGCAGCGAGGGACAGGGGGCCATGTATGAGCAGTTCTTC. It yields the protein CASSEGQGAMYEQFF. Looking up the rest from reference TRBV7-3 and TRBJ2-1 gives the full variable domain: GAGVSQTPSNKVTEKGKYVELRCDPISGHTALYWYRQSLGQGPEFLIYFQGTGAADDSGLPNDRFFAVRPEGSVSTLKIQRTERGDSAVYLCASSEGQGAMYEQFFGPGTRLTVL.